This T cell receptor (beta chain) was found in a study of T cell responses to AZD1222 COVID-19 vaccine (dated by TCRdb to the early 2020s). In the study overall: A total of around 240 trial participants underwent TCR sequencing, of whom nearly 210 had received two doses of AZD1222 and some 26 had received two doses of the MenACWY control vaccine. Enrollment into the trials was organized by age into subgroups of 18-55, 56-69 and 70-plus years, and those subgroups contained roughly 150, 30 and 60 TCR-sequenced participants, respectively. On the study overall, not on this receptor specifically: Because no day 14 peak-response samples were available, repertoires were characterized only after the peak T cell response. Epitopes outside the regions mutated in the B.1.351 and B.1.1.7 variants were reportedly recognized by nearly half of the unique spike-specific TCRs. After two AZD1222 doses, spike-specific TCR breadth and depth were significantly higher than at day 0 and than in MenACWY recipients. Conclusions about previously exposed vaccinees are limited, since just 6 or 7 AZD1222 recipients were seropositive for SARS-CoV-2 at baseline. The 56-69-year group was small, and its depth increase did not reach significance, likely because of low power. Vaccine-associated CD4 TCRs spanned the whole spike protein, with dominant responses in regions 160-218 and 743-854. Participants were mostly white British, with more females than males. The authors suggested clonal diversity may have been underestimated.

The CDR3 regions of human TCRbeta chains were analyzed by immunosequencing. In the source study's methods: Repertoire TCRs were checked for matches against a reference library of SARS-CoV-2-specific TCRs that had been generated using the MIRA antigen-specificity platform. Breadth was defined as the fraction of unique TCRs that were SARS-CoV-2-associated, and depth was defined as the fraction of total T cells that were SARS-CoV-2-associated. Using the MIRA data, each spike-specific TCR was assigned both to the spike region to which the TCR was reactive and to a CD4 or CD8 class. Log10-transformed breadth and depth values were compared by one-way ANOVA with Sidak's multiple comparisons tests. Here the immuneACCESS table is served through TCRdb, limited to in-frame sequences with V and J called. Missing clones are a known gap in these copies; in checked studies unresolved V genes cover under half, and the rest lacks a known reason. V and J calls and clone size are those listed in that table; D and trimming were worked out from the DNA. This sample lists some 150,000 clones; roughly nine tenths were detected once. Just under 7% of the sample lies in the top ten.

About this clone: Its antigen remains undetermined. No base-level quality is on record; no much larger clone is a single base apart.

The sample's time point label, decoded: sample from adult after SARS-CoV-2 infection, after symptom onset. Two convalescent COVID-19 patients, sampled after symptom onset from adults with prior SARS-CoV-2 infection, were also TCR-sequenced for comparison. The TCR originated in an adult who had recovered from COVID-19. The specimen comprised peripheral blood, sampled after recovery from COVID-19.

The CDR3 region has the sequence CASSRDRGYGYTF. The bases are TGTGCCAGCAGCAGAGACAGGGGGTATGGCTACACCTTC. The rearrangement combines TRBV5-6 with TRBJ1-2, with TRBD1 matching 9 junction bases. The cysteine opens and the phenylalanine closes a CDR3 of 13 amino acids. The read is trimmed to its CDR3 DNA, 39 bases read in frame from base 1. The germline V gene gives CDR1 as SGHDT and CDR2 as YYEEEE. V ends up 4 bases short and J 5 bases short, with an unmatched junction base count of 3. With the portions outside the CDR3 filled from the reference TRBV5-6 and TRBJ1-2 genes, the complete variable region becomes DAGVTQSPTHLIKTRGQQVTLRCSPKSGHDTVSWYQQALGQGPQFIFQYYEEEERQRGNFPDRFSGHQFPNYSSELNVNALLLGDSALYLCASSRDRGYGYTFGSGTRLTVV.